This note documents a single T cell receptor beta chain sequence. The V gene end was trimmed by 7 bases and the J gene end by 5 bases; junction bases not matched to a gene: 4. This CDR3 is 11 amino acids long. Germline V gene sequence: CDR1 DFQATT, CDR2 SNEGSKA (reference sequence). The sample is drawn from a study of control samples from healthy donors and cancer patients. Clones were read by immunoSEQ multiplex PCR, and TCRdb kept only the in-frame ones, dropping some. The data contain about 110,000 clones, 91% of them singletons. Source material: blood. This chain joins TRBV20-1 and TRBJ2-7; TRBD2 matches 8 bases. The clonotype originates from a woman aged 18-29 years in good health. The CDR3 coding sequence is TGCAGTGGTAGCGGGACGGACGAGCAGTACTTC. Residues: CSGSGTDEQYF.